The next 29 T cell receptor beta chains were all read from a single sample in a study of Tregs in tolerant kidney transplant recipients. The nonmyeloablative bone marrow transplants came from related graft donors, with transient mixed chimerism. TCRdb's table, derived via immunoSEQ multiplex PCR, lists solely in-frame clones and lacks some. The sample lists approximately 81,000 clones, around 90% occurring once. The sample in question was CD4+ T cells from blood (PBMCs), obtained 24 months after the transplant. Source of these receptors: a human patient who received a combined kidney and bone marrow transplant. A share of the T cells may be of graft donor origin.

V gene TRBV30 combines with J gene TRBJ1-5; possible D gene TRBD1, 5 bases. V lost 1 base, J lost 7 bases, and 11 bases lay in between. Per the germline V gene, CDR1 is GTSNPN and CDR2 is SVGIG (reference sequence). This CDR3 has 13 amino acids. DNA for the CDR3: TGTGCCTGGAGTGGGGGGGGAGGGCAGCCCCAGCATTTT. Protein sequence: CAWSGGGGQPQHF.

This chain joins TRBV29-1 and TRBJ1-5, with TRBD1 as a possible D gene (6 bases). CDR1 SQVTM and CDR2 ANQGSEA come from the germline V gene. V shed 4 bases and J shed 7 bases, with 14 bases lying between them. The CDR3 consists of 13 residues. The CDR3 loop is CSVGGGGGQPQHF. DNA for the CDR3: TGCAGCGTTGGTGGAGGGGGAGGGCAGCCCCAGCATTTT.

This chain links TRBV5-1 with TRBJ2-5; 7 nucleotides line up with TRBD1. The closer fit of TRBJ2-7 to the DNA end suggests the J call may be wrong. Germline V gives CDR1 SGHRS, CDR2 YFSETQ. The CDR3 has 15 amino acids. CDR3 sequence (DNA): TGCGCCAGCACCCTAGGTGGGACAGTCTCCTACGAGCAGTACTTC. As protein: CASTLGGTVSYEQYF.

The V call is TRBV7-2, the J call TRBJ2-7; 7 nucleotides align to TRBD2. The V gene's germline CDR1 is SGHTA and CDR2 FQGNSA. Trimming at V came to 0 bases and at J to 2 bases, leaving 4 bases not matched to a gene. The CDR3 is 15 amino acids. The CDR3 nucleotides are TGTGCCAGCAGCTTAGCGGCGAGCGGGGCCTACGAGCAGTACTTC. This gives the protein CASSLAASGAYEQYF.

The CDR3 region has the DNA TGTGCCAGTAGTTTTTTACAGGGACCCAATCAGCCCCAGCATTTT. Translating gives CASSFLQGPNQPQHF. V gene TRBV19 combines with J gene TRBJ1-5; a weak D match, TRBD1 (6 bases). V lost 5 bases and J lost 3, with 14 bases in between. The CDR3 is 15 residues long. The germline gives CDR1 LNHDA, CDR2 SQIVND (reference sequence).

This clone has only a few counts. The V call is TRBV6-1, the J call TRBJ1-5; D remains ambiguous. Germline V CDR1 and CDR2: MNHNS, SASEGT. V was pared by 0 bases and J by 4 bases, with 7 bases between. The CDR3 is 14 residues long. The CDR3 sequence: CASSEARFNQPQHF. The CDR3 DNA reads TGTGCCAGCAGTGAAGCTCGGTTTAATCAGCCCCAGCATTTT.

The chain employs TRBV5-1 and TRBJ2-4; D might be TRBD1 (5 bases). The germline CDR1 and CDR2 sequences are SGHRS and YFSETQ. V was pared by 4 bases and J by 7 bases, with 24 bases between. This CDR3 comprises 17 residues. For the CDR3, the DNA is TGCGCCAGCAGCCCATTCTCCACAGGTAGTGGCGAGAACATTCAGTACTTC. It translates to CASSPFSTGSGENIQYF.

V usage is TRBV7-3 and J usage is TRBJ2-7; D is perhaps TRBD1 (6 bases). CDR1 and CDR2 from the germline V gene are SGHTA and FQGTGA. This CDR3 has 15 residues. Between the trimmed V and J ends, which lost 5 bases and 1 base, there was a span of 15 bases. CDR3 nucleotide sequence: TGTGCCAGCAGCCCAGGAGGACAGCGGTCCTACGAGCAGTACTTC. Residues: CASSPGGQRSYEQYF. Complete variable domain (other parts from reference TRBV7-3 and TRBJ2-7): GAGVSQTPSNKVTEKGKYVELRCDPISGHTALYWYRQSLGQGPEFLIYFQGTGAADDSGLPNDRFFAVRPEGSVSTLKIQRTERGDSAVYLCASSPGGQRSYEQYFGPGTRLTVT.

V and J are TRBV18 and TRBJ2-5; D may be TRBD1 (6 bases). V was shortened by 2 bases and J by 5 bases, with 12 bases between the two germline ends. The CDR3 runs to 14 residues. From germline, CDR1 is KGHSH and CDR2 LQKENI. DNA for the CDR3: TGTGCCAGCTCACCATCAACAGGGCGCGAGACCCAGTACTTC. Translated, it gives CASSPSTGRETQYF.

This sequence joins TRBV6-5 and TRBJ2-7; the D gene is possibly TRBD1 (6 bases). The germline V gene encodes CDR1 MNHEY and CDR2 SVGAGI. The CDR3 extends over 14 amino acids. With 5 bases removed from V and 1 base from J, the gap between germline ends came to 12 bases. CDR3 sequence (DNA): TGTGCCAGCAGTAACGACAGGAGATCCTACGAGCAGTACTTC. Its protein is CASSNDRRSYEQYF.

The chain combines TRBV5-1 with TRBJ1-1; 9 nucleotides match TRBD1. Germline trimming cut 4 bases from V and 0 bases from J; bases unmatched to any gene: 7. The CDR3 contains 16 residues. The germline V gene encodes CDR1 SGHRS and CDR2 YFSETQ. The CDR3 DNA is TGCGCCAGCAGCCCGGGACAGGGACGCATGAACACTGAAGCTTTCTTT. This sequence encodes CASSPGQGRMNTEAFF.

This chain uses TRBV19 with TRBJ2-7, with TRBD1 identical over 7 bases. Germline V gene sequence: CDR1 LNHDA, CDR2 SQIVND (reference sequence). The CDR3 has 14 amino acids. The V gene end was trimmed by 4 bases and the J gene end by 5 bases; junction bases not matched to a gene: 8. CDR3 loop: CASSTGQVNDEQYF. The CDR3 DNA is TGTGCCAGTAGTACCGGACAGGTGAATGACGAGCAGTACTTC.

The chain joins TRBV4-1 to TRBJ2-2, with D unresolved. The CDR3 runs 16 residues. V was clipped by 0 bases and J by 1 base, with 9 bases between them. Germline CDR1 MGHRA, CDR2 YSYEKL. The DNA for the CDR3 is TGCGCCAGCAGCCAAGAGAGGCTCGGGAACACCGGGGAGCTGTTTTTT. Residues: CASSQERLGNTGELFF.

Regarding this clone: Other DNA sequences within the sample encode an identical CDR3. This chain uses TRBV7-3 with TRBJ1-6, with D unresolved. This CDR3 spans 14 amino acids. Per germline, CDR1 SGHTA and CDR2 FQGTGA. Trimming took 5 bases from V and 7 from J, leaving 12 bases between them. The CDR3 region has the DNA TGTGCCAGCAGCCCTGGACGGAGGAATTCACCCCTCCACTTT. It yields the protein CASSPGRRNSPLHF.

This clone is a singleton in its sample. This chain joins TRBV18 and TRBJ2-1, with TRBD2 identical over 11 bases. The CDR3 length is 19 residues. Germline V lookup: CDR1 KGHSH, CDR2 LQKENI. The junction had 10 bases not matched to a gene; V was cut back by 3 bases and J by 0 bases. The CDR3 loop reads CASSPTSGKPGFSYNEQFF. The CDR3 region has the DNA TGTGCCAGCTCACCGACTAGCGGGAAACCAGGATTCTCCTACAATGAGCAGTTCTTC.

The rearrangement joins TRBV30 to TRBJ1-2, with D unresolved. V was clipped by 4 bases and J by 2 bases, with 11 bases between them. The germline V gene encodes CDR1 GTSNPN and CDR2 SVGIG (reference sequence). This CDR3 is built from 13 residues. The chain's CDR3 is CAWNEFSNYGYTF. In DNA, the CDR3 is TGTGCCTGGAATGAGTTCTCCAACTATGGCTACACCTTC.

The chain recombines TRBV7-3 with TRBJ2-5; the D gene is possibly TRBD1 (6 bases). This CDR3 is built from 13 residues. Trimming pared 5 bases from V and 5 bases from J, leaving 12 bases between. Germline CDR1 reads SGHTA; CDR2 reads FQGTGA. Written as DNA, the CDR3 is TGTGCCAGCAGCCGGGCAGGGGAGGAGACCCAGTACTTC. This gives the protein CASSRAGEETQYF.

The chain recombines TRBV7-9 with TRBJ2-1; D unresolved. Germline V CDR1 and CDR2: SEHNR, FQNEAQ (reference sequence). The CDR3 spans 16 residues. V shed 4 bases and J shed 5 bases, with 18 bases lying between them. CDR3 residues: CASSSLSLPPNNEQFF. CDR3 bases: TGTGCCAGCAGCTCCCTTAGCCTTCCCCCGAACAATGAGCAGTTCTTC.

The V call is TRBV7-2, the J call TRBJ1-5; possible D gene TRBD1, 5 bases. Trimming took off 1 base at V and 0 bases at J, with 7 bases between the two ends. Germline CDR1 is SGHTA and CDR2 is FQGNSA. This CDR3 has 15 residues. CDR3 DNA: TGTGCCAGCAGCTTAGACAGGTATAGCAATCAGCCCCAGCATTTT. It is translated as CASSLDRYSNQPQHF.

The rearrangement links TRBV6-5 to TRBJ1-2, with TRBD1 identical over 8 bases. CDR1 is MNHEY, CDR2 SVGAGI, per germline. V gave up 6 bases and J gave up 8 bases; unmatched junction bases: 11. This CDR3 contains 14 residues. The CDR3 DNA reads TGTGCCAGCAGCCGTGACAGGGGTTCATTCGGCTACACCTTC. Its protein is CASSRDRGSFGYTF.

The V gene is TRBV6-1, the J gene TRBJ2-7; 7 bases agree with TRBD2. V trimming: 1 base; J trimming: 6 bases; junction bases outside the gene matches: 9. The CDR3 spans 15 residues. Germline-derived CDR1 and CDR2 are MNHNS and SASEGT. Here the CDR3 reads CASSEVGMGGGEQYF. The CDR3 nucleotides are TGTGCCAGCAGTGAAGTCGGGATGGGGGGGGGCGAGCAGTACTTC.

In regard to this clone: Since no conserved phenylalanine or tryptophan closes the CDR3, a read error is the likely cause. The chain couples TRBV6-5 to TRBJ1-2; the match to TRBD1 covers 7 bases. Germline V gene lookup returns CDR1 MNHEY and CDR2 SVGAGI. The trim removed 4 bases at V and 8 bases at J, leaving 16 bases unmatched. This CDR3 has 16 amino acids. CDR3 residues: CASSSQPRTGLGGYTL. DNA of the CDR3: TGTGCCAGCAGTTCTCAACCCCGGACAGGCTTAGGGGGCTACACCCTC.

The rearrangement links TRBV5-1 to TRBJ2-1, with TRBD2 identical over 10 bases. V gave up 0 bases and J gave up 9 bases; unmatched junction bases: 6. CDR1 SGHRS and CDR2 YFSETQ come from the germline V gene. This CDR3 has 15 residues. CDR3 coding DNA: TGCGCCAGCAGCTTGGGTAGCGGGGGGTTAAGTGAGCAGTTCTTC. Protein product: CASSLGSGGLSEQFF. The variable domain in full, with the rest retrieved from reference TRBV5-1 and TRBJ2-1, is KAGVTQTPRYLIKTRGQQVTLSCSPISGHRSVSWYQQTPGQGLQFLFEYFSETQRNKGNFPGRFSGRQFSNSRSEMNVSTLELGDSALYLCASSLGSGGLSEQFFGPGTRLTVL.

V is TRBV2 and J is TRBJ2-5, with TRBD2 matching 11 bases. Near its end, the DNA agrees better with TRBJ2-7, so the J call may be wrong. CDR1 is SNHLY and CDR2 is FYNNEI in the germline V gene. The CDR3 is 14 residues long. The CDR3 nucleotides read TGTGCCAGCAACAGACTAGCGGGAACGTACGAGCAGTACTTC. Amino acids: CASNRLAGTYEQYF.

The rearrangement links TRBV11-3 to TRBJ2-7; 7 bases fit TRBD2. The germline V gene encodes CDR1 SGHNT and CDR2 YENEEA. J gave up 7 bases and V 5 bases, and 17 bases lay outside the gene matches. This CDR3 contains 16 residues. The CDR3 sequence is CASSPRGAGPNMEQYF. CDR3 nucleotides: TGTGCCAGCAGCCCCCGGGGAGCGGGACCCAATATGGAGCAGTACTTC.

The chain joins TRBV7-2 to TRBJ2-7; 7 nucleotides line up with TRBD1. The CDR3 spans 14 residues. CDR1 SGHTA and CDR2 FQGNSA come from the germline V gene. V was pared by 3 bases and J by 2 bases, with 4 bases of the junction left unmatched. CDR3 residues: CASSFGTVTYEQYF. The CDR3, as DNA: TGTGCCAGCAGCTTTGGGACAGTTACCTACGAGCAGTACTTC.

The CDR3 spells CASSLTGTSGTDTQYF. The DNA for the CDR3 is TGTGCCAGCAGCTTAACAGGGACTAGCGGCACAGATACGCAGTATTTT. V usage is TRBV7-3 and J usage is TRBJ2-3; TRBD2 agrees at 10 bases. This CDR3 comprises 16 residues. Germline CDR1 and CDR2: SGHTA and FQGTGA. J gave up 1 base and V 0 bases, and 1 base lay outside the gene matches.

For this clone: The same CDR3 is also encoded by other DNA sequences in this sample. The chain links TRBV5-4 to TRBJ1-6; D uncertain. The CDR3 extends over 13 amino acids. Germline V gene data show CDR1 as SGHNT and CDR2 as YYREEE (reference sequence). V was trimmed by 7 bases and J by 5 bases, leaving 10 bases between them. The CDR3 region is CASRRENNSPLHF. The DNA of the CDR3 is TGTGCCAGCCGGAGGGAAAATAATTCACCCCTCCACTTT.

This sequence joins TRBV5-1 and TRBJ1-1, with 8 bases fitting TRBD1. CDR3 length equals 15 residues. CDR1 and CDR2 from the germline V gene are SGHRS and YFSETQ. V lost 5 bases, J lost 4 bases, and 10 bases stayed unmatched. CDR3 residues: CASRVADRETTEAFF. CDR3 nucleotide sequence: TGCGCCAGCAGGGTTGCGGACAGGGAGACCACTGAAGCTTTCTTT. The variable domain in full, completed from reference TRBV5-1 and TRBJ1-1, reads KAGVTQTPRYLIKTRGQQVTLSCSPISGHRSVSWYQQTPGQGLQFLFEYFSETQRNKGNFPGRFSGRQFSNSRSEMNVSTLELGDSALYLCASRVADRETTEAFFGQGTRLTVV.